This TCR beta chain was identified in a study of T cell changes during pregnancy in multiple sclerosis. TCRdb keeps only in-frame clones here, not all; method: immunoSEQ multiplex PCR. The repertoire holds around 80,000 clones, about 91% seen once, with around 2.6% in the top ten. CDR1 and CDR2 from the germline V gene are MNHEY and SVGAGI. The CDR3 sequence is 14 residues long. The J segment lost 2 bases and the V segment lost 7 bases, leaving 6 bases of the junction unmatched. This sample comprised peripheral blood, obtained before pregnancy. This TCR was recovered from a female donor with multiple sclerosis, enrolled in a pregnancy study. The chain recombines TRBV6-5 with TRBJ2-3, with TRBD2 matching over 7 bases. Written as DNA, the CDR3 is TGTGCCAGCAAGGGAGGGCTATTCACAGATACGCAGTATTTT. It encodes CASKGGLFTDTQYF.